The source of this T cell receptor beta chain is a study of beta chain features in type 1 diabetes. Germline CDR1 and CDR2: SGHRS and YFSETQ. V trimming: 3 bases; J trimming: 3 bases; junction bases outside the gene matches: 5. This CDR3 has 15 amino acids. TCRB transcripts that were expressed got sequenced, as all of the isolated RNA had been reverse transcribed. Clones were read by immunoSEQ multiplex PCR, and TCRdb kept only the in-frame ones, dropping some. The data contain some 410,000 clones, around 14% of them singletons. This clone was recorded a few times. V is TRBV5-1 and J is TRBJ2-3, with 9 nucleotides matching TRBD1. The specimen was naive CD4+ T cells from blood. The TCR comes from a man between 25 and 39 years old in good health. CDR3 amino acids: CASSWDRAKTDTQYF. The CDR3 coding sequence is TGCGCCAGCAGCTGGGACAGGGCGAAGACAGATACGCAGTATTTT.